This T cell receptor beta chain was found in a study of blood T cells in healthy people across ages. After removal of 6 bases from V and 7 bases from J, the junction contained 5 bases not matched to a gene. Germline assignment: CDR1 SNHLY and CDR2 FYNNEI. The CDR3 covers 15 residues. Using a J-beta primer mix together with a sample-barcoded 5' primer, a second PCR was run for about 6 to 12 cycles. One entry per CDR3 protein, called by TCRdb with MiXCR from the 5' RACE reads. The table has about 640,000 distinct CDR3 sequences, roughly 58% seen once. What was sequenced was blood. The source is a man aged 55 to 70 in good health. The J gene is TRBJ2-5, the V gene TRBV2; 16 positions agree with TRBD2. This CDR3 reads CASRGTSGGEGTQYF. The DNA for the CDR3 is TGTGCCAGCAGAGGGACTAGCGGGGGGGAGGGGACCCAGTACTTC.